This TCR beta chain came from a study of T cell responses to AZD1222 COVID-19 vaccine. The wider study: Both about-4-week and about-12-week second-dose recipients were combined.

As concerns this clone: What it recognizes is unknown.

Whole-study findings and limits: Breadth and depth of Spike-specific TCRs rose after two AZD1222 doses. In a largely white British group with more females than males, clonal diversity was possibly underestimated. Reportedly, close to half of spike-specific TCRs are directed against unmutated variant regions.

Assay: immunoSEQ multiplex PCR; the TCRdb copy retains only in-frame clones and omits some. The data contain 120,000 or so clones, more than 80% of them singletons. The CDR3 has 18 amino acids. V gave up 6 bases and J gave up 4 bases, with 27 bases separating them. CDR1 and CDR2 from the germline V gene are MDHEN and SYDVKM. The chain has TRBV28 and TRBJ1-2, with D perhaps matching TRBD1 (5 bases). Material: peripheral blood, obtained on day 0 of AZD1222 vaccination. The TCR comes from an adult in good health. The CDR3 DNA is TGTGCCAGCAGCGAAACTCGGGCCCTTCGAGGGGATATCTATGGCTACACCTTC. Protein sequence: CASSETRALRGDIYGYTF.